This T cell receptor (beta chain) derives from a study of vaccination and CD4 T cells after COVID-19. As for the study in general: Ranging from 14 to 241, the interval between dose two and post-vaccine sampling had a median of approximately 70 days. The stimulating agents, overlapping spike peptides, came from SARS-CoV-2, HCoV-NL63, HCoV-OC43 and HCoV-229E.

Treatment defined: roughly 10-day PBMC culture with coronavirus spike peptide pools or control peptides (ViraFEST assay). V was shortened by 3 bases and J by 4 bases, with 12 bases between the two germline ends. CDR3 size: 14 residues. The V gene's germline CDR1 is SGHDN and CDR2 FVKESK. The Oncomine TCR Beta short-read assay generated sequence data from the DNA of cultured CD4+ T cells. TCRdb ran MiXCR on the PCR reads and lists one entry per CDR3 protein. The sample consists of 13,000 to 15,000 distinct CDR3 sequences, 43% of them appearing once. Details on this clonotype: Its antigen remains unknown.

V is TRBV14 and J is TRBJ1-1, with D possibly TRBD1 on 5 matching bases. The clonotype originates from a human donor with COVID-19. Sample: cultured CD4+ T cells from blood. Here the CDR3 reads CASSQVRGGTEAFF. CDR3 nucleotides: TGTGCCAGCAGCCAGGTTCGGGGGGGCACTGAAGCTTTCTTT.